These 11 T cell receptor beta chains originate from one sample sequenced in a study of blood T cell repertoires in COVID-19. TCRdb keeps only in-frame clones here, not all; method: immunoSEQ multiplex PCR. The sample shows some 250,000 clones, about 83% of them seen only once. The specimen sequenced was peripheral blood. The source is a man younger than 40 who had recovered from COVID-19.

The chain has TRBV7-9 and TRBJ1-2; a weak D match, TRBD1 (6 bases). Trimming removed 11 bases at V and 3 bases at J, with 22 bases between. CDR1 SEHNR and CDR2 FQNEAQ come from the germline V gene (reference sequence). This CDR3 is 15 amino acids long. The CDR3 here is CAGQGRDRSHYGYTF. In DNA, the CDR3 is TGTGCCGGCCAGGGAAGAGACAGGAGTCACTATGGCTACACCTTC.

By frequency in the sample, this clone is medium-sized. This chain uses TRBV7-9 with TRBJ1-2; TRBD1 matches 8 bases. Germline lookup yields CDR1 SEHNR and CDR2 FQNEAQ (reference sequence). This CDR3 spans 15 amino acids. The ends lost 3 bases at V and 0 bases at J; junction bases unmatched: 3. The CDR3 DNA follows: TGTGCCAGCAGCTTTGACAGGGGTCCTAACTATGGCTACACCTTC. It is translated as CASSFDRGPNYGYTF.

V usage is TRBV19 and J usage is TRBJ1-2; 8 nucleotides match TRBD1. CDR3 size: 14 residues. Germline V gene lookup returns CDR1 LNHDA and CDR2 SQIVND (reference sequence). With V trimmed by 10 bases and J by 6 bases, 13 bases remained unmatched. The CDR3 DNA sequence: TGTGCCACCCACGCAGGGGGCGCGGGGGATGGCTACACCTTC. Protein sequence: CATHAGGAGDGYTF.

This sequence joins TRBV6-5 and TRBJ1-2; D is perhaps TRBD1 (5 bases). V dropped 6 bases and J dropped 2 bases, with 10 bases sitting between them. Germline CDR1 MNHEY, CDR2 SVGAGI. The CDR3 runs 13 residues. DNA of the CDR3: TGTGCCAGCAGACGTCGGGGGAACTATGGCTACACCTTC. It yields the protein CASRRRGNYGYTF.

The chain links TRBV20-1 to TRBJ1-1, with TRBD1 matching 8 bases. Germline V CDR1 and CDR2: DFQATT, SNEGSKA (reference sequence). The CDR3 sequence is 12 residues long. The J segment lost 11 bases and the V segment lost 5 bases, leaving 10 bases of the junction unmatched. The CDR3 is CSAGGQGPVAFF. The CDR3 region has the DNA TGCAGTGCTGGTGGACAGGGTCCGGTTGCTTTCTTT.

The chain couples TRBV6-5 to TRBJ1-5, with D tentatively TRBD1 (5 bases). Germline CDR1 reads MNHEY; CDR2 reads SVGAGI. V lost 8 bases and J lost 8, with 19 bases in between. This CDR3 is 14 amino acids long. The CDR3 DNA sequence: TGTGCCAGCCGACAAAGACGGACATCAGAGCCCCAGCATTTT. It encodes CASRQRRTSEPQHF.

J is TRBJ2-5 and V is TRBV5-6; TRBD1 is a possible D gene (6 bases). This CDR3 contains 16 residues. V lost 1 base and J lost 5, with 18 bases in between. From germline, CDR1 is SGHDT and CDR2 YYEEEE. The CDR3 nucleotides read TGTGCCAGCAGCTTGCCCGGACAGAGAAGGGGGGAGACCCAGTACTTC. Amino acids: CASSLPGQRRGETQYF.

This chain joins TRBV23-1 and TRBJ1-1; 8 bases match TRBD1. TRBV23-1 is reported as an ORF; its role is uncertain. V was clipped by 4 bases and J by 10 bases; unmatched bases: 2. CDR3 length equals 11 residues. This CDR3 reads CASSRGQGAFF. DNA for the CDR3: TGCGCCAGCAGTCGAGGACAGGGAGCTTTCTTT.

V gene TRBV6-6 combines with J gene TRBJ1-5, with a possible D match to TRBD1 (5 bases). The V and J ends lost 6 bases and 2 bases respectively, with 11 bases between them. This CDR3 contains 14 residues. CDR1 and CDR2 from the germline V gene are MNHNY and SVGAGI (reference sequence). CDR3 in DNA: TGTGCCAGCAGCTCATCGGGGGGCAATCAGCCCCAGCATTTT. Protein product: CASSSSGGNQPQHF.

At least ten counts were recorded for this clone. This CDR3 is also generated by other DNA sequences in the sample. This chain links TRBV2 with TRBJ1-2, with D possibly TRBD1 on 5 matching bases. CDR1 SNHLY and CDR2 FYNNEI come from the germline V gene. The V end lost 6 bases, the J end lost 5 bases, and 13 bases lay between the germline ends. This CDR3 comprises 13 residues. The CDR3 sequence: CASSGGTGYGYTF. The CDR3 nucleotides are TGTGCCAGCAGCGGAGGGACGGGTTATGGCTACACCTTC.

The chain is built from TRBV6-1 and TRBJ2-7, with 11 bases identical to TRBD2. Germline CDR1 and CDR2: MNHNS and SASEGT. The CDR3 totals 16 residues. After removal of 4 bases from V and 3 bases from J, the junction contained 8 bases not matched to a gene. Written as DNA, the CDR3 is TGTGCCAGCAGTGTAAGTCTAGCGGGGGGCGGCTACGAGCAGTACTTC. Amino acids: CASSVSLAGGGYEQYF.